This TCR beta chain was observed in a study of OX40 agonist ivuxolimab in advanced cancers. Study findings and constraints: No determination was made of the antigen specificity of the expanded peripheral T cells.

This clone was seen just once. Its antigen is still unknown. The method was immunoSEQ multiplex PCR; TCRdb's version includes in-frame clones alone and lacks a portion of them. The table has more than 75,000 clones, under 90% seen once. J lost 6 bases, V lost 1 base, and 4 bases had no gene match. From germline, CDR1 is MDHEN and CDR2 SYDVKM. This CDR3 is built from 16 residues. Sequencing used CD4+ or CD8+ T cells sorted from blood, obtained in a trial of the OX40 agonist ivuxolimab. The chain links TRBV28 to TRBJ2-3; 13 nucleotides align to TRBD2. This sequence originates from an adult with an advanced solid tumor such as melanoma, head and neck, liver or kidney cancer. CDR3 region: CASSLLTSGGRDTQYF. In DNA form, the CDR3 reads TGTGCCAGCAGTTTATTGACTAGCGGGGGGAGGGATACGCAGTATTTT.